These T cell receptor beta chains were read from a single sample in a study of vaccination effects on CD4 cells after COVID-19. Generated by immunoSEQ multiplex PCR, the TCRdb table keeps only in-frame clones and is missing some. The sample has tens of thousands of clones, around three quarters seen once. For these receptors, no antigen is known. The sample consisted of CD4+ T cells from PBMCs cultured with HCoV-OC43 spike peptides, taken after COVID-19 vaccination. The receptors shown here come from a human donor who received a COVID-19 vaccine. Each CDR3 is given with its conserved first and last residue. The order of the fields is D gene, V gene, clone size, J gene, CDR3 protein, CDR3 DNA. D genes are given only for firm matches. Clone size appears in some rows only: once, few, many, or a class for an expanded clone.

D gene: TRBD1; V gene: TRBV19; clone size: .; J gene: TRBJ2-7; CDR3 protein: CASSISGQGGYEQYF; CDR3 DNA: TGTGCCAGTAGTATATCGGGACAGGGGGGATACGAGCAGTACTTC
D gene: .; V gene: TRBV19; clone size: .; J gene: TRBJ1-5; CDR3 protein: CASSEGVSQPQHF; CDR3 DNA: TGTGCCAGTAGTGAAGGGGTGAGTCAGCCCCAGCATTTT
D gene: .; V gene: TRBV9; clone size: once; J gene: TRBJ2-3; CDR3 protein: CASSVGGGHPGDTQYF; CDR3 DNA: TGTGCCAGCAGCGTAGGGGGTGGCCACCCGGGGGATACGCAGTATTTT
D gene: TRBD1; V gene: TRBV19; clone size: .; J gene: TRBJ1-3; CDR3 protein: CASRGTGSGNTIYF; CDR3 DNA: TGTGCCAGTAGGGGGACAGGTTCTGGAAACACCATATATTTT
D gene: TRBD1; V gene: TRBV7-9; clone size: .; J gene: TRBJ1-1; CDR3 protein: CASSFGQGTEAFF; CDR3 DNA: TGTGCCAGCAGCTTCGGACAGGGCACTGAAGCTTTCTTT
D gene: .; V gene: TRBV4-1; clone size: .; J gene: TRBJ2-5; CDR3 protein: CASSRPGAEETQYF; CDR3 DNA: TGCGCCAGCAGCCGCCCGGGAGCTGAGGAGACCCAGTACTTC
D gene: .; V gene: TRBV14; clone size: .; J gene: TRBJ2-4; CDR3 protein: CASSQYTGGGIQYF; CDR3 DNA: TGTGCCAGCAGCCAATATACAGGGGGGGGTATTCAGTACTTC
D gene: .; V gene: TRBV7-2; clone size: .; J gene: TRBJ1-3; CDR3 protein: CASSLIQSSGNTIYF; CDR3 DNA: TGTGCCAGCAGCTTAATTCAGAGCTCTGGAAACACCATATATTTT
D gene: TRBD2; V gene: TRBV29-1; clone size: .; J gene: TRBJ2-1; CDR3 protein: CSVEQREGGYEQFF; CDR3 DNA: TGCAGCGTTGAACAGCGGGAGGGCGGCTATGAGCAGTTCTTC
D gene: .; V gene: TRBV5-1; clone size: .; J gene: TRBJ2-7; CDR3 protein: CASSLVLSYEQYF; CDR3 DNA: TGCGCCAGCAGCTTGGTCCTATCCTACGAGCAGTACTTC
D gene: .; V gene: TRBV25-1; clone size: .; J gene: TRBJ1-5; CDR3 protein: CASSEISGSQPQHF; CDR3 DNA: TGTGCCAGCAGTGAAATTTCTGGAAGTCAGCCCCAGCATTTT
D gene: .; V gene: TRBV15; clone size: .; J gene: TRBJ1-1; CDR3 protein: CATSRNQPGHREAFF; CDR3 DNA: TGTGCCACCAGCAGGAACCAGCCGGGACACCGAGAAGCTTTCTTT
D gene: .; V gene: TRBV29-1; clone size: .; J gene: TRBJ2-1; CDR3 protein: CSVAVPPQQFF; CDR3 DNA: TGCAGCGTTGCAGTCCCGCCCCAGCAGTTCTTC
D gene: TRBD2; V gene: TRBV15; clone size: .; J gene: TRBJ2-1; CDR3 protein: CATSGGTRDNEQFF; CDR3 DNA: TGTGCCACCAGCGGGGGGACTAGGGACAATGAGCAGTTCTTC
D gene: .; V gene: TRBV7-2; clone size: .; J gene: TRBJ1-2; CDR3 protein: CASSLAGSGGINYGYTF; CDR3 DNA: TGTGCCAGCAGCTTAGCGGGGTCCGGCGGGATAAACTATGGCTACACCTTC
D gene: TRBD1; V gene: TRBV7-2; clone size: .; J gene: TRBJ1-3; CDR3 protein: CASSLRTGAGNTIYF; CDR3 DNA: TGTGCCAGCAGCCTAAGAACAGGGGCCGGAAACACCATATATTTT
D gene: .; V gene: TRBV5-1; clone size: .; J gene: TRBJ1-4; CDR3 protein: CASSPGTSGGVEKLFF; CDR3 DNA: TGCGCCAGCAGCCCGGGGACAAGCGGGGGAGTTGAAAAACTGTTTTTT
D gene: TRBD1; V gene: TRBV19; clone size: .; J gene: TRBJ1-3; CDR3 protein: CASRRDRGVYTIYF; CDR3 DNA: TGTGCCAGCCGCCGGGACAGGGGAGTGTACACCATATATTTT
D gene: .; V gene: TRBV9; clone size: .; J gene: TRBJ2-1; CDR3 protein: CALWGNEQFF; CDR3 DNA: TGTGCCCTTTGGGGCAATGAGCAGTTCTTC
D gene: .; V gene: TRBV5-1; clone size: .; J gene: TRBJ1-3; CDR3 protein: CASSGTASGNTIYF; CDR3 DNA: TGCGCCAGCAGCGGAACAGCCTCTGGAAACACCATATATTTT
D gene: TRBD1; V gene: TRBV7-9; clone size: once; J gene: TRBJ1-1; CDR3 protein: CASRPSGGNTEAFF; CDR3 DNA: TGTGCCAGCAGACCCTCAGGGGGAAACACTGAAGCTTTCTTT
D gene: .; V gene: TRBV5-8; clone size: few; J gene: TRBJ1-6; CDR3 protein: CASSVGSLVYNSPLHF; CDR3 DNA: TGTGCCAGCAGCGTTGGGAGTTTGGTTTATAATTCACCCCTCCACTTT
D gene: .; V gene: TRBV14; clone size: .; J gene: TRBJ2-1; CDR3 protein: CASSQVPHSYNEQFF; CDR3 DNA: TGTGCCAGCAGCCAAGTACCTCACTCCTACAATGAGCAGTTCTTC
D gene: .; V gene: TRBV7-9; clone size: .; J gene: TRBJ2-1; CDR3 protein: CASSPYNEQFF; CDR3 DNA: TGTGCCAGCAGCCCATACAATGAGCAGTTCTTC
D gene: .; V gene: TRBV5-1; clone size: .; J gene: TRBJ1-5; CDR3 protein: CASSPGPYQPQHF; CDR3 DNA: TGCGCCAGCAGCCCGGGACCGTATCAGCCCCAGCATTTT
D gene: TRBD1; V gene: TRBV9; clone size: .; J gene: TRBJ1-2; CDR3 protein: CASSVVRQGRFNYGYTF; CDR3 DNA: TGTGCCAGCAGCGTAGTCAGACAGGGAAGGTTTAACTATGGCTACACCTTC
D gene: TRBD2; V gene: TRBV7-2; clone size: .; J gene: TRBJ2-3; CDR3 protein: CASSLRLAGGSDTQYF; CDR3 DNA: TGTGCCAGCAGCTTACGACTAGCGGGAGGATCAGATACGCAGTATTTT
D gene: .; V gene: TRBV5-3; clone size: .; J gene: TRBJ1-2; CDR3 protein: CARSSSGNYGYTF; CDR3 DNA: TGTGCCAGAAGCTCATCGGGGAACTATGGCTACACCTTC
D gene: .; V gene: TRBV18; clone size: once; J gene: TRBJ2-7; CDR3 protein: CASSPPGDRYEQYF; CDR3 DNA: TGTGCCAGCTCACCTCCAGGGGACCGGTACGAGCAGTACTTC
D gene: .; V gene: TRBV12-3/TRBV12-4; clone size: .; J gene: TRBJ2-7; CDR3 protein: CASSLMGPYEQYF; CDR3 DNA: TGTGCCAGCAGTTTAATGGGTCCCTACGAGCAGTACTTC
D gene: TRBD1; V gene: TRBV5-4; clone size: .; J gene: TRBJ1-4; CDR3 protein: CASSRQGPNEKLFF; CDR3 DNA: TGTGCCAGCAGCCGACAGGGCCCTAATGAAAAACTGTTTTTT
D gene: .; V gene: TRBV7-7; clone size: .; J gene: TRBJ2-3; CDR3 protein: CASSPRVGTTDTQYF; CDR3 DNA: TGTGCCAGCAGCCCCAGGGTAGGAACCACAGATACGCAGTATTTT
D gene: .; V gene: TRBV5-6; clone size: few; J gene: TRBJ2-3; CDR3 protein: CASSFGRADTQYF; CDR3 DNA: TGTGCCAGCAGCTTCGGGAGAGCCGATACGCAGTATTTT
D gene: .; V gene: TRBV5-1; clone size: few; J gene: TRBJ2-1; CDR3 protein: CASSLVGSAREQFF; CDR3 DNA: TGCGCCAGCAGCTTGGTTGGCAGCGCTAGGGAGCAGTTCTTC
D gene: TRBD1; V gene: TRBV3-1/TRBV3-2; clone size: few; J gene: TRBJ1-6; CDR3 protein: CASSQPTGTAANSPLHF; CDR3 DNA: TGTGCCAGCAGCCAACCTACCGGGACAGCAGCTAATTCACCCCTCCACTTT
D gene: TRBD1; V gene: TRBV4-1; clone size: few; J gene: TRBJ1-5; CDR3 protein: CASSQVRGGTGSYGSQPQHF; CDR3 DNA: TGCGCCAGCAGCCAAGTGAGAGGCGGGACAGGGTCTTATGGGAGTCAGCCCCAGCATTTT
D gene: .; V gene: TRBV28; clone size: .; J gene: TRBJ1-2; CDR3 protein: CASSFRRDGYTF; CDR3 DNA: TGTGCCAGCAGTTTCCGACGGGATGGCTACACCTTC
D gene: .; V gene: TRBV5-1; clone size: .; J gene: TRBJ1-1; CDR3 protein: CASRFERNTEAFF; CDR3 DNA: TGCGCCAGCAGGTTCGAAAGGAACACTGAAGCTTTCTTT
D gene: .; V gene: TRBV5-1; clone size: few; J gene: TRBJ1-1; CDR3 protein: CASSLRGIGNEAFF; CDR3 DNA: TGCGCCAGCAGCTTAAGGGGGATTGGGAATGAAGCTTTCTTT
D gene: TRBD2; V gene: TRBV19; clone size: .; J gene: TRBJ2-1; CDR3 protein: CASSIPSGILYNEQFF; CDR3 DNA: TGTGCCAGTAGTATTCCCAGCGGGATTCTATACAATGAGCAGTTCTTC
D gene: .; V gene: TRBV7-7; clone size: few; J gene: TRBJ2-1; CDR3 protein: CASSRGQNNEQFF; CDR3 DNA: TGTGCCAGCAGCCGCGGACAGAACAATGAGCAGTTCTTC
D gene: .; V gene: TRBV16; clone size: .; J gene: TRBJ1-5; CDR3 protein: CASSQFLQNNQPQHF; CDR3 DNA: TGTGCCAGCAGCCAATTCTTACAGAATAATCAGCCCCAGCATTTT
D gene: .; V gene: TRBV2; clone size: few; J gene: TRBJ1-5; CDR3 protein: CASSESGMGNQPQHF; CDR3 DNA: TGTGCCAGCAGCGAGTCAGGGATGGGCAATCAGCCCCAGCATTTT
D gene: TRBD2; V gene: TRBV5-1; clone size: few; J gene: TRBJ2-3; CDR3 protein: CASSLGSNPSGDTQYF; CDR3 DNA: TGCGCCAGCAGCTTGGGTTCAAATCCTAGCGGGGATACGCAGTATTTT
D gene: TRBD1; V gene: TRBV19; clone size: .; J gene: TRBJ2-5; CDR3 protein: CASSPTGEVTQYF; CDR3 DNA: TGTGCCAGTTCACCAACAGGGGAAGTGACCCAGTACTTC
D gene: TRBD2; V gene: TRBV27; clone size: once; J gene: TRBJ2-3; CDR3 protein: CASMGASGRGADTQYF; CDR3 DNA: TGTGCCAGCATGGGGGCTAGCGGGAGGGGAGCAGATACGCAGTATTTT
D gene: TRBD1; V gene: TRBV6-2/TRBV6-3; clone size: .; J gene: TRBJ2-7; CDR3 protein: CASSSGTGDYEQYF; CDR3 DNA: TGTGCCAGCAGTTCCGGGACAGGGGACTACGAGCAGTACTTC
D gene: .; V gene: TRBV7-9; clone size: .; J gene: TRBJ1-5; CDR3 protein: CASSSNSFTQPQHF; CDR3 DNA: TGTGCCAGCAGCTCCAACAGTTTCACTCAGCCCCAGCATTTT
D gene: TRBD2; V gene: TRBV10-2; clone size: .; J gene: TRBJ2-1; CDR3 protein: CATAGLAGANEQFF; CDR3 DNA: TGCGCCACCGCTGGGCTAGCGGGAGCCAATGAGCAGTTCTTC
D gene: TRBD2; V gene: TRBV13; clone size: once; J gene: TRBJ2-7; CDR3 protein: CASSLRGFSGSVREQYF; CDR3 DNA: TGTGCCAGCAGCTTACGGGGATTTAGCGGGAGCGTCCGCGAGCAGTACTTC